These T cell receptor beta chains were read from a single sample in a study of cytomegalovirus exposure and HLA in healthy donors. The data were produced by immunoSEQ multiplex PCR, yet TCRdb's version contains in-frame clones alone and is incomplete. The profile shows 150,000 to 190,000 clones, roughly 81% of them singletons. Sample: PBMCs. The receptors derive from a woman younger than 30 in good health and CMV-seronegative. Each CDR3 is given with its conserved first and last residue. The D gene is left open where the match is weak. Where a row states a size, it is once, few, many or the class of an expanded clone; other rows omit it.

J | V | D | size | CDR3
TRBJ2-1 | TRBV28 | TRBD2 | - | CASSSPSGDSSYNEQFF
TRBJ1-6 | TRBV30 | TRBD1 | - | CAWSRMGQTNSPLHF
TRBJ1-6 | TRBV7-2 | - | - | CASRSGLRVAYNSPLHF
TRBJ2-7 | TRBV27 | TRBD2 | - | CASSWAGVYEQYF
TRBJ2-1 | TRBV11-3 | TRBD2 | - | CASSSTSGSSDEQFF
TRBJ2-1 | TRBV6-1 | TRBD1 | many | CASSEGQDYNEQFF
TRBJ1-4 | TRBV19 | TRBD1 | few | CASSIDWTGGKLFF
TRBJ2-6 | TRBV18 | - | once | CASSPGVSGANVLTF
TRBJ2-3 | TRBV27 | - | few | CASSRDSYTDTQYF
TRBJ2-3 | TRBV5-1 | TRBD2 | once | CASSFGLAGGTDTQYF
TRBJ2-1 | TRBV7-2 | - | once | CASSFRGNEQFF
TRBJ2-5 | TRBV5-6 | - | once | CASSPLPDRREETQYF
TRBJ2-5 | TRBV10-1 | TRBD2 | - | CASRGPAGAPETQYF
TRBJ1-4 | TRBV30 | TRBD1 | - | CAWSVPWTGGEKLFF
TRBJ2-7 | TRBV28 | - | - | CASSLGTPPNEQYF
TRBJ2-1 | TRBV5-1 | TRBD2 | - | CASSLGLAGVHEQFF
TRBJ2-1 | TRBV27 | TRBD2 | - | CASRVTSGGFNEQFF
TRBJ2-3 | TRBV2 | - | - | CASSLRWSPTDTQYF